This entry describes one T cell receptor beta chain. This entry belongs to a study of blood T cell repertoires in COVID-19. The wider study: The United States, Italy and Spain supplied acute and convalescent COVID-19 samples. PBMCs, B-cell-depleted T cells, or T cells were the source of the cDNA or gDNA that made up the material.

Trimming shortened V by 6 bases and J by 4 bases, and 15 bases separated the two germline ends. The CDR3 runs 14 residues. CDR1 and CDR2 (germline): MNHEY, SVGAGI. Under the authors' procedure: Quantification of nucleated cells was approximated via reference gene primer amplification. Some clones are missing from TCRdb's copy, which holds only in-frame ones; the method was immunoSEQ multiplex PCR. That table gives V, J and clone size, and the DNA gave D and trimming. The sample holds about 15,000 clones, more than 75% seen once. The clonotype originates from a man in his sixties with active or convalescent COVID-19. What was sequenced was peripheral blood. This chain connects TRBV6-5 to TRBJ1-2; D possibly corresponds to TRBD1 (6 bases). The CDR3 protein is CASSSSDSIYGYTF. The CDR3, as DNA: TGTGCCAGCAGCTCCTCGGACAGTATCTATGGCTACACCTTC.